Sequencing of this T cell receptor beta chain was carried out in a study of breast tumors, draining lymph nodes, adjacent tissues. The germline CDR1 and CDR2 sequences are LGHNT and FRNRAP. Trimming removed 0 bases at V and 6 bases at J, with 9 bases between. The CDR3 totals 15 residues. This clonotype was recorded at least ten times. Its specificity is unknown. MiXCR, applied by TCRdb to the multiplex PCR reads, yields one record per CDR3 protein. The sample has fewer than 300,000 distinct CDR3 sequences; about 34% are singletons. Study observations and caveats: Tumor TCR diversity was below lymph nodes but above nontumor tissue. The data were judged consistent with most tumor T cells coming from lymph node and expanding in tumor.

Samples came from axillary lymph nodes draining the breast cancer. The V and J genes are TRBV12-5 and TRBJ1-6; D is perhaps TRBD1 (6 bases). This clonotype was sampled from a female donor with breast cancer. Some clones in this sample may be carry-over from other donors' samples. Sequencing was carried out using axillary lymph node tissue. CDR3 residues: CASGLVGGGNSPLHF. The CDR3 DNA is TGTGCTAGTGGTTTGGTAGGGGGTGGTAATTCACCCCTCCACTTT.